This TCR beta chain was retrieved from a study of cytomegalovirus exposure and HLA in healthy donors. For this clone: Its specificity is not known.

The repertoire was sequenced with immunoSEQ multiplex PCR; TCRdb's copy has only in-frame clones and lacks some. Of about 71,000 clones in the sample, 90% to 95% were seen once. Separate from the approximately 720-subject first cohort was the approximately 120-subject validation cohort, to which the donors belonged. Study-level results: The authors listed around 150 TCR beta chains as cytomegalovirus-associated. Reportedly, cytomegalovirus status was diagnosed with high sensitivity and specificity. A few of the chains that were CMV-associated were confirmed in vitro to be specific for CMV antigens.

Germline-derived CDR1 and CDR2 are SGHRS and YFSETQ. V lost 5 bases, J lost 3 bases, and 11 bases lay in between. The CDR3 loop spans 13 amino acids. The gene calls are TRBV5-1 and TRBJ1-1, with D possibly being TRBD1 (6 bases). The sequencing sample was made of PBMCs. The TCR was taken from a man younger than 30 in good health and CMV-seropositive. The CDR3 nucleotides read TGCGCCAGCAGTTTCAAGGGGGACACTGAAGCTTTCTTT. Translation: CASSFKGDTEAFF.